This TCR beta chain is drawn from a study of identical twins. The study, taken as a whole, reports: Because invariant MAIT and iNKT cells could be present, zero-insertion analyses could be partly confounded. Out-of-frame alpha sequences common to twins were enriched for low generation probability. Twin pairs had excess sharing that was weaker in beta out-of-frame sequences.

This clonotype has just a few counts. The antigen is undetermined. Donors uniformly comprised healthy Caucasians. Germline V gene sequence: CDR1 SGHRS, CDR2 YFSETQ. This CDR3 contains 13 residues. The V end was cut by 0 bases, the J end by 4 bases, with 7 bases between. TCRdb ran MiXCR on the 5' RACE reads and lists one entry per CDR3 protein. In the table there are 750,000 to 950,000 distinct CDR3 sequences, around 12% of which are singletons. The sample also formed part of further work on yellow fever vaccine responses in identical twins.

This receptor was taken from a woman under 30 in good health. Material for sequencing was PBMCs. This chain connects TRBV5-1 to TRBJ1-2; D is unclear. This CDR3 reads CASSLDWGYGYTF. CDR3 bases: TGCGCCAGCAGCTTGGACTGGGGCTATGGCTACACCTTC.